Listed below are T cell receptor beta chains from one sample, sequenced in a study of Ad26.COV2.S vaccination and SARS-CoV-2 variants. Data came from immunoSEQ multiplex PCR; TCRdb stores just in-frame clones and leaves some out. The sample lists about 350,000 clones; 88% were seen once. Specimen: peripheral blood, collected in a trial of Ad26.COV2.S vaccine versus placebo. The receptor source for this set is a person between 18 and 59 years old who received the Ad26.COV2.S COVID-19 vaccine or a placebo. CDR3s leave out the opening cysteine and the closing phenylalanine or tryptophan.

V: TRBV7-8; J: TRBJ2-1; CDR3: ASSLELLRNEQF
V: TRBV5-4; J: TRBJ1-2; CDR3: ASSPGQGRSGYT
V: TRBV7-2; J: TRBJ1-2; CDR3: ASSLAVDRQLLGYT
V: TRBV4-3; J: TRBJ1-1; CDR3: ASSQLNGRAEAF
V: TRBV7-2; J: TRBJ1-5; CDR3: ASSLEQNQPQH
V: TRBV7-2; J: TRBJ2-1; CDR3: ASSGRHPTNEQF
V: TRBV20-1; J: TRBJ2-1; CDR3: SASKTSGSNSYNEQF
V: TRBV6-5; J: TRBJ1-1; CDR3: ASSTPGTGNEAF
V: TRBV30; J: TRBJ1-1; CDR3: AWDRGGTEAF
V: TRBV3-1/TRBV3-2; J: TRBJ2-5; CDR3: ASSSAKTGTETQY
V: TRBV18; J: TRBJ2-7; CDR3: ASSRSGLAGVGSYEQY
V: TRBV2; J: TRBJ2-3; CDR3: ASSEGSTDTQY
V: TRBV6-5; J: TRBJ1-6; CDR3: ASSYRQGGSPLH
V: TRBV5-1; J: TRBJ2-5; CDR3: ASSFGTSGGAGETQY
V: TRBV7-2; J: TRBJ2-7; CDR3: ASSLQSGTVSYEQY
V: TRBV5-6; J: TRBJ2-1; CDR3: ASRWTGGSYNEQF
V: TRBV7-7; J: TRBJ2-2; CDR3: ASSPGLANTGELF
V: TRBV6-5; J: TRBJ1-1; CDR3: ASSYSGGSSTEAF
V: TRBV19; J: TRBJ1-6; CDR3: ASSIDSSGSPLH
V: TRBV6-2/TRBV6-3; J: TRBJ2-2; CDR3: ASSYVKGAIGELF
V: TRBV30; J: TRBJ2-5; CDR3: AWISPGVGTQY
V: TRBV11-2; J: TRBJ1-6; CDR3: ASSLGVGADNSPLH
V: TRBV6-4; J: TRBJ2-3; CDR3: ASSPGTGEFGTQY
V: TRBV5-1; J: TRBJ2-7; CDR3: ASSFGQPGIEQY
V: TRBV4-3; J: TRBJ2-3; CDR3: ASSQAKDGVPSTDTQY
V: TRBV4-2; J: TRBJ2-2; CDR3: ASSQDNRGNTGELF
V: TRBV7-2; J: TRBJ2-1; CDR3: ASNNWIGYNEQF
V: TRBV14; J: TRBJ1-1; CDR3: ASSHLKGRVNTEAF
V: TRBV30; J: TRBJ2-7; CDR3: AWSVPVGGEGHEQY
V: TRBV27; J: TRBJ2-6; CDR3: ASRGRGLTLPPNVLT
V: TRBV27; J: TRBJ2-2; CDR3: ASNHYQGQGSTGELF
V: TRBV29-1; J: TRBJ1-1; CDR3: SVDRRNTEAF
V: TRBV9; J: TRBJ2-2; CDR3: ASSPRVQGWRELF
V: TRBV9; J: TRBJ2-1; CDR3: ASSPTLDEQF
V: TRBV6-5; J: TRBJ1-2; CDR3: ASSYSGYGYT
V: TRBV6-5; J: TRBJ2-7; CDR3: ASSYGAGPYEQY
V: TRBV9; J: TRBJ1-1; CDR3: ASSDGDSGDTEAF
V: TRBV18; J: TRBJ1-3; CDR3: ASSMDPTSGNTIY
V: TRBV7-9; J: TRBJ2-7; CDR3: ASQTSGAYEQY
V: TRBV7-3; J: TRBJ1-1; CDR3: ASSADPQGNEAF
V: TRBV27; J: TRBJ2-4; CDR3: ASSFADIQY
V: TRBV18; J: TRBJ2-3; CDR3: ASSPTRTDTQY
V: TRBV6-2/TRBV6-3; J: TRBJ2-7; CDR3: ASSGPGQGAYEQY
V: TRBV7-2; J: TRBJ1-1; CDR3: ASSLDPRAEAF
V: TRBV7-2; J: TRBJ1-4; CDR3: ASSPRDGNEKLF
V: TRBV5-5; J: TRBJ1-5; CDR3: ASSHGTVSSNQPQH
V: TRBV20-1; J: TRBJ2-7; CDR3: SASPGGEQY
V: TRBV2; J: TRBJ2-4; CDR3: ASSQNARQGRNIQY
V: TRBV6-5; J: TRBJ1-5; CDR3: ASSYSTGSNQPQH
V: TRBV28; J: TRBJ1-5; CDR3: ASSPTGTLLKLQH
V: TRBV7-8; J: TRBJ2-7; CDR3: ASSFTGGDEQY
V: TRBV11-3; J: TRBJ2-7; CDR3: ASSSNSYEQY
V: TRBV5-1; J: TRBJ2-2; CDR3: ASSPSTGTGELF
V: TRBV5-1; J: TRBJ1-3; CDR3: ASSRDSVSGNTIY